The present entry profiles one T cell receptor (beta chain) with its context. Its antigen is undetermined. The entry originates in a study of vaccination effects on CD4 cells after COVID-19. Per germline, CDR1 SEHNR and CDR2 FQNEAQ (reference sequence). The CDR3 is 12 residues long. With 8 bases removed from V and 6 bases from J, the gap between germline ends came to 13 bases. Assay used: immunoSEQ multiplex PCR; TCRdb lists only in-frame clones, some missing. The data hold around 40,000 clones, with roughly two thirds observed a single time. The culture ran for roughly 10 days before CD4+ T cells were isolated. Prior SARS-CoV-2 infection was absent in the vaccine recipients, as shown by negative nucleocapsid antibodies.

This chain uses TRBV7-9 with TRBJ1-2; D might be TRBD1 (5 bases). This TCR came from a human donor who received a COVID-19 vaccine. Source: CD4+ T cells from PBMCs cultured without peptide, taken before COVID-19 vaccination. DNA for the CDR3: TGTGCCAGCTCTGGGGGTATCGATGGCTACACCTTC. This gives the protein CASSGGIDGYTF.